This T cell receptor (beta chain) was obtained from a study of CD8 T cells in Susac syndrome. In the study overall: Of the sequenced Susac syndrome patients, more than five had active disease and roughly eight were in remission.

A quantity of roughly 0.5 to 1 ug RNA underwent reverse transcription using random hexamers. Amplification of the TCR beta CDR3 was carried out by immunoSEQ multiplex PCR, which spanned a total of 54 Vbeta and 13 Jbeta segments. Each CDR3 protein is one row after TCRdb ran MiXCR on the immunoSEQ multiplex PCR reads. The profile shows about 100,000 distinct CDR3 sequences, 95% of them singletons. Source material: CD8+ T cells from PBMCs. This clonotype originated in a human donor with Susac syndrome.

CDR3 coding DNA: TGTGCCACCAGCCCGGGCGGTAGCGCCAAAGAGACCCAGTACTTC. It codes for CATSPGGSAKETQYF. The rearrangement uses TRBV15 and TRBJ2-5; D is possibly TRBD2 (5 bases). V was pared by 5 bases and J by 3 bases, with 16 bases between. This CDR3 region has 15 residues. CDR1 is LNHNV, CDR2 YYDKDF, per germline (reference sequence). The full variable domain, its missing parts supplied by reference TRBV15 and TRBJ2-5, is DAMVIQNPRYQVTQFGKPVTLSCSQTLNHNVMYWYQQKSSQAPKLLFHYYDKDFNNEADTPDNFQSRRPNTSFCFLDIRSPGLGDTAMYLCATSPGGSAKETQYFGPGTRLLVL.